The rows below give T cell receptor beta chains drawn from one sample of a study of blood T cell repertoires in COVID-19. Using immunoSEQ multiplex PCR, the repertoire was profiled, and TCRdb retains in-frame clones only, with some absent. The data contain 90,000 to 130,000 clones, 60% to 85% of them seen just once; the ten biggest clones take up 1.5% to 2%. Sequencing was done on a sample of peripheral blood. The receptors derive from a woman aged 40 to 50 with acute or convalescent COVID-19. The CDR3 runs from the conserved cysteine through the conserved F or W. The order of the fields is clone size, D gene, J gene, V gene, CDR3 protein, CDR3 DNA. The D gene is left open where the match is weak. Clone sizes are given selectively: once, few, many, or a class where the clone is expanded.

>-|TRBD1|TRBJ1-1|TRBV7-9
CASSHTGGPNTEAFF
TGTGCCAGCAGCCACACAGGGGGCCCTAACACTGAAGCTTTCTTT
>-|TRBD2|TRBJ2-3|TRBV4-3
CASSQPSGGRDTQYF
TGCGCCAGCAGCCAACCTAGCGGGGGGAGGGATACGCAGTATTTT
>-|-|TRBJ2-7|TRBV11-1
CASSPTGAYEQYF
TGTGCCAGCAGCCCTACGGGGGCCTACGAGCAGTACTTC
>many|-|TRBJ2-2|TRBV7-9
CASSLVGAVTGELFF
TGTGCCAGCAGCTTAGTGGGGGCAGTCACCGGGGAGCTGTTTTTT
>few|-|TRBJ2-7|TRBV30
CAWSQGYEQYF
TGTGCCTGGAGTCAGGGCTACGAGCAGTACTTC
>-|TRBD1|TRBJ2-5|TRBV28
CASSARDRGRETQYF
TGTGCCAGCAGTGCCCGGGACAGGGGGAGAGAGACCCAGTACTTC
>-|-|TRBJ2-1|TRBV7-9
CASSYRTLGVDEQFF
TGTGCCAGCAGCTACAGGACCCTAGGGGTGGATGAGCAGTTCTTC
>-|-|TRBJ1-1|TRBV3-1/TRBV3-2
CASSQSVVGEAFF
TGTGCCAGCAGCCAAAGCGTAGTAGGTGAAGCTTTCTTT
>-|TRBD1|TRBJ2-7|TRBV7-9
CASSRTGAYEQYF
TGTGCCAGCAGTCGCACAGGGGCCTACGAGCAGTACTTC
>few|-|TRBJ2-6|TRBV29-1
CSVAPGTTGANVLTF
TGCAGCGTCGCCCCCGGGACAACTGGGGCCAACGTCCTGACTTTC
>-|-|TRBJ1-6|TRBV19
CASSIGQSSYNSPLHF
TGTGCCAGTAGTATAGGACAGAGCTCCTATAATTCACCCCTCCACTTT
>-|-|TRBJ1-6|TRBV18
CASSPGVHNSPLHF
TGTGCCAGCTCACCCGGGGTCCATAATTCACCCCTCCACTTT
>-|-|TRBJ1-1|TRBV30
CAWSPLVTEAFF
TGTGCCTGGAGTCCCCTTGTGACTGAAGCTTTCTTT
>once|TRBD2|TRBJ2-3|TRBV11-2
CASGRVARGVATDTQYF
TGTGCCAGCGGGCGTGTCGCGCGGGGGGTAGCGACAGATACGCAGTATTTT
>-|TRBD1|TRBJ1-2|TRBV6-5
CASSYSRDRGSGYTF
TGTGCCAGCAGTTACTCCCGGGACAGGGGGAGTGGCTACACCTTC
>-|TRBD1|TRBJ2-3|TRBV5-4
CASSLVPTGGEDTQYF
TGTGCCAGCAGCTTGGTTCCGACAGGGGGTGAAGATACGCAGTATTTT
>once|-|TRBJ2-5|TRBV6-5
CASTRDQETQYF
TGTGCCAGCACCCGGGATCAAGAGACCCAGTACTTC
>-|TRBD2|TRBJ2-5|TRBV7-9
CASSLLRGNPSETQYF
TGTGCCAGCAGCTTACTGCGGGGGAACCCCTCAGAGACCCAGTACTTC
>-|-|TRBJ1-6|TRBV11-2
CASSLPAGGNPNSPLHF
TGTGCCAGCAGCTTACCTGCGGGGGGCAACCCTAATTCACCCCTCCACTTT
>-|-|TRBJ2-3|TRBV2
CASKPLASTDTQYF
TGTGCCAGCAAGCCTCTAGCGAGCACAGATACGCAGTATTTT
>-|-|TRBJ1-2|TRBV11-2
CASSLDLNYGYTF
TGTGCCAGCAGCTTAGACCTTAACTATGGCTACACCTTC
>-|-|TRBJ1-2|TRBV30
CAWRVRDRNYGYTF
TGTGCCTGGAGAGTTCGCGACAGAAACTATGGCTACACCTTC